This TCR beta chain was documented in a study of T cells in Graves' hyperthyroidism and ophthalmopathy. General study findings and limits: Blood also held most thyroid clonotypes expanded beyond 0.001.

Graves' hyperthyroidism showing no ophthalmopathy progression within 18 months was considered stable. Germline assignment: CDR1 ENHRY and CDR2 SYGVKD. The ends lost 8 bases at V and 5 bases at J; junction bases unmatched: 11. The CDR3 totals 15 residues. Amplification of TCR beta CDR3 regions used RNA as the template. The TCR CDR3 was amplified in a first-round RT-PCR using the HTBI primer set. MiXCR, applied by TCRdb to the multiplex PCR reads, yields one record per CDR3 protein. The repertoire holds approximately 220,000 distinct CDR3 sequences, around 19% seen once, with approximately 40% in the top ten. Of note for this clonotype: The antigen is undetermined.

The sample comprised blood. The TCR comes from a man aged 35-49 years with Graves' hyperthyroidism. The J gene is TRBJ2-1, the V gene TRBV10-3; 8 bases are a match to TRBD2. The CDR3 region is CAIYDSGGPHNEQFF. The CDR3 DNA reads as TGTGCCATCTACGACAGCGGGGGCCCTCACAATGAGCAGTTCTTC.